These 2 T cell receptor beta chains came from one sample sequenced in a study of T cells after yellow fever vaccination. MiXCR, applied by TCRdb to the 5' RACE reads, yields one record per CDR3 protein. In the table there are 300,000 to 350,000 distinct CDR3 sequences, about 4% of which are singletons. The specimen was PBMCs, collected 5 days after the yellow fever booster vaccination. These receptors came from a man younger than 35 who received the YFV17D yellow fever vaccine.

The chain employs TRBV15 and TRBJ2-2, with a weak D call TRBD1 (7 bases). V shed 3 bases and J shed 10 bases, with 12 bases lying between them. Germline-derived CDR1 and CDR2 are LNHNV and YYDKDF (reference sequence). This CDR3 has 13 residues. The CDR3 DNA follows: TGTGCCACCAGCAGGGAGGGGACAGAGGAGCTGTTTTTT. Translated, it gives CATSREGTEELFF.

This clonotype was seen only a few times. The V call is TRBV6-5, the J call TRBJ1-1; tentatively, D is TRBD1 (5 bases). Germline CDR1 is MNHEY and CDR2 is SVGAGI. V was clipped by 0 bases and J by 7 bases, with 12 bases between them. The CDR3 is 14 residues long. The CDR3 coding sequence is TGTGCCAGCAGTTACTCAGGGGCCGAACTTGAAGCTTTCTTT. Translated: CASSYSGAELEAFF.